The 12 T cell receptor beta chains in this list originate from one sample, sequenced in a study of T cells in Graves' hyperthyroidism and ophthalmopathy. The TCR beta CDR3 regions underwent amplification using RNA transcripts as the source. The TCR CDR3 first-round RT-PCR relied on the HTBI primer set. One entry per CDR3 protein results from TCRdb running MiXCR on the multiplex PCR reads. The sample records around 700,000 distinct CDR3 sequences, 15% to 20% being singletons. Specimen: blood. The receptors stem from a woman aged 45-59 years with Graves' hyperthyroidism that later progressed to Graves' ophthalmopathy.

This clonotype was counted at least ten times. The genes are TRBV20-1 and TRBJ1-5; D is uncertain. Trimming shortened V by 6 bases and J by 1 base, and 19 bases separated the two germline ends. From germline, CDR1 is DFQATT and CDR2 SNEGSKA (reference sequence). This CDR3 is 16 amino acids long. The CDR3 region is CSAGGRHTESNQPQHF. DNA for the CDR3: TGCAGTGCCGGTGGCAGGCACACTGAGAGCAATCAGCCCCAGCATTTT.

The rearrangement links TRBV5-1 to TRBJ2-1; maybe TRBD2 (6 bases). Trimming removed 0 bases from V and 6 bases from J, with 19 bases in between. CDR3 size: 17 residues. Germline loops: CDR1 SGHRS, CDR2 YFSETQ. The CDR3 DNA reads TGCGCCAGCAGCTTGGATCCAGCGGGTATTAGGGGCAATGAGCAGTTCTTC. Translating gives CASSLDPAGIRGNEQFF. The entire variable domain, with the rest obtained from reference TRBV5-1 and TRBJ2-1, is as follows: KAGVTQTPRYLIKTRGQQVTLSCSPISGHRSVSWYQQTPGQGLQFLFEYFSETQRNKGNFPGRFSGRQFSNSRSEMNVSTLELGDSALYLCASSLDPAGIRGNEQFFGPGTRLTVL.

This clonotype appeared once. DNA of the CDR3: TGTGCCAGCAGCGTAGACTCTTTGACAGTTGGAAACACCATATATTTT. This translates into CASSVDSLTVGNTIYF. The rearrangement links TRBV9 to TRBJ1-3; the D gene is possibly TRBD1 (5 bases). Germline V gene data show CDR1 as SGDLS and CDR2 as YYNGEE. Trimming removed 0 bases at V and 3 bases at J, with 13 bases between. The CDR3 runs 16 residues.

The V and J genes are TRBV19 and TRBJ1-1; a possible D gene is TRBD1 (5 bases). Germline lookup yields CDR1 LNHDA and CDR2 SQIVND (reference sequence). The CDR3 extends over 14 amino acids. With 7 bases removed from V and 3 bases from J, the gap between germline ends came to 15 bases. This chain's CDR3 is CASTVGGRDTEAFF. CDR3 sequence (DNA): TGTGCCAGTACGGTCGGGGGACGAGACACTGAAGCTTTCTTT. The full variable domain, its missing parts supplied by reference TRBV19 and TRBJ1-1, is DGGITQSPKYLFRKEGQNVTLSCEQNLNHDAMYWYRQDPGQGLRLIYYSQIVNDFQKGDIAEGYSVSREKKESFPLTVTSAQKNPTAFYLCASTVGGRDTEAFFGQGTRLTVV.

This clonotype was detected ten times or more. This rearrangement joins TRBV7-9 to TRBJ2-1; TRBD2 matches at 7 bases. V dropped 6 bases and J dropped 5; count of bases not matched to a gene: 4. The CDR3 loop spans 13 amino acids. CDR1 and CDR2 (germline): SEHNR, FQNEAQ (reference sequence). In DNA form, the CDR3 reads TGTGCCAGCAGGCCCAGCGGGAACAATGAGCAGTTCTTC. It yields the protein CASRPSGNNEQFF. Combining the CDR3 with reference TRBV7-9 and TRBJ2-1 gives the whole variable domain DTGVSQNPRHKITKRGQNVTFRCDPISEHNRLYWYRQTLGQGPEFLTYFQNEAQLEKSRLLSDRFSAERPKGSFSTLEIQRTEQGDSAMYLCASRPSGNNEQFFGPGTRLTVL.

The chain employs TRBV7-9 and TRBJ1-1; D call uncertain. The V and J ends lost 1 base and 8 bases respectively, with 14 bases between them. Looked up from germline, CDR1 is SEHNR and CDR2 is FQNEAQ (reference sequence). The CDR3 has 14 residues. The CDR3 protein is CASSLEFEVPEAFF. Written as DNA, the CDR3 is TGTGCCAGCAGCTTAGAGTTCGAGGTCCCCGAAGCTTTCTTT.

This clonotype came up a few times. The V call is TRBV5-1, the J call TRBJ2-7; D is ambiguous. The germline gives CDR1 SGHRS, CDR2 YFSETQ. V gave up 5 bases and J gave up 7 bases, with 10 bases separating them. The length of the CDR3 is 11 residues. The CDR3 reads CASSSMSEQYF. CDR3 sequence (DNA): TGCGCCAGCAGTTCGATGAGTGAGCAGTACTTC.

This clonotype was seen a handful of times. V gene TRBV6-1 combines with J gene TRBJ1-5; a possible D gene is TRBD1 (5 bases). V was shortened by 4 bases and J by 0 bases, with 10 bases between the two germline ends. The CDR3 has 15 residues. Germline values: CDR1 MNHNS, CDR2 SASEGT. The CDR3 coding sequence is TGTGCCAGCAGTGGACAGCCTAATAGCAATCAGCCCCAGCATTTT. Its protein product is CASSGQPNSNQPQHF.

This clonotype turned up a few times. This chain joins TRBV6-2 or TRBV6-3 and TRBJ1-5; D call uncertain. Germline assignment: CDR1 MNHEY and CDR2 SVGEGT. This CDR3 region has 15 residues. The V end lost 6 bases, the J end lost 0 bases, and 12 bases lay between the germline ends. The CDR3 DNA reads TGTGCCAGCAGCCACGCCTTTCGTAGCAATCAGCCCCAGCATTTT. Its protein is CASSHAFRSNQPQHF.

V is TRBV19 and J is TRBJ2-2; unclear D gene. The germline gives CDR1 LNHDA, CDR2 SQIVND (reference sequence). This CDR3 has 15 amino acids. The germline V and J ends were trimmed by 3 bases and 2 bases, with 10 bases remaining between them. This CDR3 reads CASSILQTNTGELFF. DNA of the CDR3: TGTGCCAGTAGTATCTTACAGACAAACACCGGGGAGCTGTTTTTT.

This clonotype was detected ten times or more. The chain recombines TRBV30 with TRBJ1-2; D is perhaps TRBD1 (6 bases). CDR3 length: 11 residues. CDR1 is GTSNPN, CDR2 SVGIG, per germline (reference sequence). Trimming stripped 2 bases from V and 8 bases from J, with 9 bases between. The CDR3 here is CAWSPGEGYTF. The CDR3 region has the DNA TGTGCCTGGAGTCCAGGGGAAGGCTACACCTTC.

There are a few counts of this clonotype. CDR3: CASSVPGRGGAEAFF. In nucleotides, the CDR3 is TGCGCCAGCAGCGTTCCCGGCAGGGGTGGTGCTGAAGCTTTCTTT. The chain carries TRBV5-1 and TRBJ1-1; possible D gene TRBD1, 6 bases. The V end was cut by 4 bases, the J end by 6 bases, with 19 bases between. Germline-derived CDR1 and CDR2 are SGHRS and YFSETQ. The CDR3 has 15 residues. Full variable domain (rest looked up from reference TRBV5-1 and TRBJ1-1): KAGVTQTPRYLIKTRGQQVTLSCSPISGHRSVSWYQQTPGQGLQFLFEYFSETQRNKGNFPGRFSGRQFSNSRSEMNVSTLELGDSALYLCASSVPGRGGAEAFFGQGTRLTVV.